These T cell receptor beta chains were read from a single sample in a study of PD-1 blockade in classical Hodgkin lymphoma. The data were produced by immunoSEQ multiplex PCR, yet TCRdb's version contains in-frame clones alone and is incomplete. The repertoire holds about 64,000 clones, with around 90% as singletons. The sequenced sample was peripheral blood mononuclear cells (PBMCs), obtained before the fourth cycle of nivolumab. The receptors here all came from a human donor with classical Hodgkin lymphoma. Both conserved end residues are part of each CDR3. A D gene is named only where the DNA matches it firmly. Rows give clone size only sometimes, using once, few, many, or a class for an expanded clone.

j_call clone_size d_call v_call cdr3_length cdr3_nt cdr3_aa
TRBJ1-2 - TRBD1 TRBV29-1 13 TGCAGCGTTGAAGATCAAGGGGGCGGAGGCTACACCTTC CSVEDQGGGGYTF
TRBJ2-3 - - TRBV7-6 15 TGTGCCAGCAGCTTAGCCGCCTCAACCACAGATACGCAGTATTTT CASSLAASTTDTQYF
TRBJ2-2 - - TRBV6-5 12 TGTGCCAGCAGTTACTCAACCGGGGAGCTGTTTTTT CASSYSTGELFF
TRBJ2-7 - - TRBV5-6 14 TGTGCCAGCAGCTTGTTCGGCAGTCCCTACGAGCAGTACTTC CASSLFGSPYEQYF
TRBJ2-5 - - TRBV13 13 TGTGCCAGCATTGAGGGCGGATCAGGGGCCCAGTACTTC CASIEGGSGAQYF
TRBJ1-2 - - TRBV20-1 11 TGCAGTGCCACGGTTATCTATGGCTACACCTTC CSATVIYGYTF
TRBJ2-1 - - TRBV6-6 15 TGTGCCAGCAGCCCCGACCAGGGATGGGACAATGAGCAGTTCTTC CASSPDQGWDNEQFF
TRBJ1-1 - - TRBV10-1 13 TGCGCCAGCAGTGATTCAGGGGTAGGTGAAGCTTTCTTT CASSDSGVGEAFF
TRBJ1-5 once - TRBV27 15 TGTGCCAGCAGTTTGGGGACTTTTAGCAATCAGCCCCAGCATTTT CASSLGTFSNQPQHF
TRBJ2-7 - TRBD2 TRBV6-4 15 TGTGCCAGCAGCGCGTCTAGCGGGGTATCGGGCGAGCAGTACTTC CASSASSGVSGEQYF
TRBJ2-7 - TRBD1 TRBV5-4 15 TGTGCCAGCAGCCTCACCGGGACAGGAGACTACGAGCAGTACTTC CASSLTGTGDYEQYF
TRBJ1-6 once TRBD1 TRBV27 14 TGTGCCAGCAGTCTGGACAGGGAGGGATCACCCCTCCACTTT CASSLDREGSPLHF
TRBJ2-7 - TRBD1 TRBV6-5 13 TGTGCCAGCAGTCCCAGGGGGCGCCTCGAGCAGTACTTC CASSPRGRLEQYF
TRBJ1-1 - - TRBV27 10 TGTGCCAGCAATCTGGGGGGGGCTTTCTTT CASNLGGAFF
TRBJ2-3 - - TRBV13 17 TGTGCCAGCAGCTTAAGCATCGCAGCCGATGACACAGATACGCAGTATTTT CASSLSIAADDTDTQYF
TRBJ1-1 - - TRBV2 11 TGTGCCAGCAGTGATGGCACTGAAGCTTTCTTT CASSDGTEAFF
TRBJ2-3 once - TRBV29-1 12 TGCAGCGTAGGACAGAACACAGATACGCAGTATTTT CSVGQNTDTQYF
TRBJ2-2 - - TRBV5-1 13 TGCGCCAGCAGCCCAGGGAACACCGGGAAGCTGTTTTTT CASSPGNTGKLFF
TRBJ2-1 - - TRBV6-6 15 TGTGCCAGCAGTTTACCCCTTCTGTTCTACAATGAGCAGTTCTTC CASSLPLLFYNEQFF
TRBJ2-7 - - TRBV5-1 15 TGCGCCAGCAGCTTGGACTCCAGCCACCCGTTCGAGCAGTACTTC CASSLDSSHPFEQYF
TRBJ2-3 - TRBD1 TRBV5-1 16 TGCGCCAGCAGCTTGGACGGACAGGGGCTCACAGATACGCAGTATTTT CASSLDGQGLTDTQYF
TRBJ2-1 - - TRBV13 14 TGTGCCAGCAGCCAAGGAGTCACTGGGGGTGAGCAGTTCTTC CASSQGVTGGEQFF
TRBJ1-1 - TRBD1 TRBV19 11 TGTGCCAGTAGAAGACAGGGAGAAGCTTTCTTT CASRRQGEAFF
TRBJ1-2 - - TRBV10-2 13 TGCGCCAGCACGCACTTAACCAACTATGGCTACACCTTC CASTHLTNYGYTF
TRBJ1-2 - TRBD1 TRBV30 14 TGTGCCTGGAGTGTACTAGCTGGGACAGAATCTTACACCTTC CAWSVLAGTESYTF
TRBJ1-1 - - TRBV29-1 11 TGCAGCGTTGAAGGGCGGAAAGAAGCTTTCTTT CSVEGRKEAFF
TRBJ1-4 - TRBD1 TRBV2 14 TGTGCCAGCAGTTCTGGACAGGCGAATGAAAAACTGTTTTTT CASSSGQANEKLFF
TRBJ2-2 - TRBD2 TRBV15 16 TGTGCCACCAGCAGAGGTAGCGGGGGGGCCCCCGGGGAGCTGTTTTTT CATSRGSGGAPGELFF
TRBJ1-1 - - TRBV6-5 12 TGTGCCAGCAGTCAATGGGGAACTGAAGCTTTCTTT CASSQWGTEAFF
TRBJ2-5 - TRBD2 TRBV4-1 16 TGCGCCAGCAGCCTTGCCAGCGGGGGGCTCCAAGAGACCCAGTACTTC CASSLASGGLQETQYF
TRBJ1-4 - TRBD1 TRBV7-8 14 TGTGCCAGCAGCTTAGGACAGGGGCAAGAAAAACTGTTTTTT CASSLGQGQEKLFF
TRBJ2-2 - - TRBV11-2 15 TGTGCCAGCAAAACGGCTTCGGACAACACCGGGGAGCTGTTTTTT CASKTASDNTGELFF
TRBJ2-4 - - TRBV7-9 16 TGTGCCAGCAGCTTTGGGGGTGGAAGTACCAAAAACATTCAGTACTTC CASSFGGGSTKNIQYF
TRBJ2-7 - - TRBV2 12 TGTGCCAGTGCCACAGGGATCTACGAGCAGTACTTC CASATGIYEQYF
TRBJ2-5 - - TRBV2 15 TGTGCCAGCAGTGAAGGACCGGGAAACTGGGAGACCCAGTACTTC CASSEGPGNWETQYF
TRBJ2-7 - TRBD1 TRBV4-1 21 TGCGCCAGCAGCCAAGATCGTGACGGAGACCTAGGGGGCCTCAGAGGGGGACCGCAGTACTTC CASSQDRDGDLGGLRGGPQYF
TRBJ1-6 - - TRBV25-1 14 TGTGCCAGCAGTGACCTCTCCTATAATTCACCCCTCCACTTT CASSDLSYNSPLHF
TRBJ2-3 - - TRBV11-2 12 TGTGCCAGCATTAGCGGCACAGATACGCAGTATTTT CASISGTDTQYF
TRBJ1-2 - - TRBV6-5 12 TGTGCCAGCACCTGGGGGGGTTTTGGCTACACCTTC CASTWGGFGYTF
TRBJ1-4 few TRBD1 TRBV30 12 TGTGCCTGGTCGGGACAGGGGGAAAAACTGTTTTTT CAWSGQGEKLFF
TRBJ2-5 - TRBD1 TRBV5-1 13 TGCGCCAGCAGCTCACAGGGGCTCAAGACCCAGTACTTC CASSSQGLKTQYF
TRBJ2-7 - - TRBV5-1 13 TGCGCCAGCGCTTGGGCGGCCTCCTACGAGCAGTACTTC CASAWAASYEQYF
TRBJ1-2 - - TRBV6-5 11 TGTGCCAGCGGGTGGAGAATTGGCTACACCTTC CASGWRIGYTF
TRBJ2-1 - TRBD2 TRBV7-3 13 TGTGCCAGCAGCAATACGGGGGGCAATGAGCAGTTCTTC CASSNTGGNEQFF
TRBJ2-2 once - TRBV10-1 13 TGCGCCAGCAGTGAGTCGGCAACCGGGGAGCTGTTTTTT CASSESATGELFF
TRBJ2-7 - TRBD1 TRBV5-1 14 TGCGCCAGCAGCTTGTCCGGACAGGACCACGAGCAGTACTTC CASSLSGQDHEQYF
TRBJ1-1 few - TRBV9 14 TGTGCCAGCAGCGTTTACCAGGGACACACTGAAGCTTTCTTT CASSVYQGHTEAFF
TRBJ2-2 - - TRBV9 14 TGTGCCAGCAGCGTAGACCCGAACACCGGGGAGCTGTTTTTT CASSVDPNTGELFF
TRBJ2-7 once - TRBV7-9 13 TGTGCCAGCAACGGGGACGGAAGTGACGAGCAGTACTTC CASNGDGSDEQYF
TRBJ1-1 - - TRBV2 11 TGTAAATGGGGATCCAACACTGAAGCTTTCTTT CKWGSNTEAFF
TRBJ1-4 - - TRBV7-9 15 TGTGCCAGCAGCAATGAAGCGACGCCGAGTGAAAAACTGTTTTTT CASSNEATPSEKLFF
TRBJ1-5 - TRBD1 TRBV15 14 TGTGCCACCAGAGCGTCCGGGACAGGGGCTCCCCAGCATTTT CATRASGTGAPQHF
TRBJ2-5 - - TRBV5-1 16 TGCGCCAGCAGCTTCCGGCAGGGGGGGCCGGGGGAGACCCAGTACTTC CASSFRQGGPGETQYF
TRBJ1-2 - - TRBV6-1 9 TGTGCCGGGGACTATGGCTACACCTTC CAGDYGYTF
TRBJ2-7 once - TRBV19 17 TGTGCCAGTAGTGTTTCCGGTGCGACTCCCCCTCTCTACGAGCAGTACTTC CASSVSGATPPLYEQYF